The sequence of this T cell receptor (beta chain) was determined in a study of CD8 T cells in Susac syndrome. General study results and limits: It was acknowledged by the study that relatively few individuals were included in its TCR sequencing and HLA analysis.

The multiple sclerosis control cohort comprised treatment-naive individuals presenting with stable or active relapsing-remitting disease. Turning to this clonotype: Its antigen is unknown.

cDNA came from around 0.5 to 1 ug RNA primed by random hexamers. TCRdb independently ran MiXCR on the immunoSEQ multiplex PCR reads; one entry per CDR3 protein. The sample holds under 350,000 distinct CDR3 sequences, just over 90% seen once. This receptor was obtained from a human donor with multiple sclerosis. The source material was CD4+ T cells from PBMCs.

CDR3 nucleotide sequence: TGTGCCAGCAGCTCGATAACAGGTACTAGCACAGATACGCAGTATTTT. This encodes CASSSITGTSTDTQYF. The gene calls are TRBV5-6 and TRBJ2-3; the D gene is possibly TRBD1 (5 bases). The CDR3 runs to 16 residues. V was clipped by 3 bases and J by 0 bases, with 14 bases between them. The germline V gene has CDR1 SGHDT and CDR2 YYEEEE.